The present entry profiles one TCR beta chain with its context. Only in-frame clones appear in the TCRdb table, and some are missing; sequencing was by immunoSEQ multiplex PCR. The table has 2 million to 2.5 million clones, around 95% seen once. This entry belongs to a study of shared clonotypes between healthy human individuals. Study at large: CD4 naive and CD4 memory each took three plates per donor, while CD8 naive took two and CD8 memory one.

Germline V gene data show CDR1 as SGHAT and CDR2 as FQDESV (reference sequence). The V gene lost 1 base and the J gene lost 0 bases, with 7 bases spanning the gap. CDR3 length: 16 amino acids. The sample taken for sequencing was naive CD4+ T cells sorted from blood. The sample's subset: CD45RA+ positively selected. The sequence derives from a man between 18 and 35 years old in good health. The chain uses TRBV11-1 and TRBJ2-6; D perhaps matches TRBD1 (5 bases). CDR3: CASSLVGLSGANVLTF. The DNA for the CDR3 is TGTGCCAGCAGCTTAGTGGGGCTCTCTGGGGCCAACGTCCTGACTTTC.